These T cell receptor beta chains were read from a single sample in a study of graft-versus-host responses after intestinal transplantation. Clones were sequenced by immunoSEQ multiplex PCR, and TCRdb holds only the in-frame ones, with some missing. Among 20,000 to 25,000 clones listed, 40% were seen once. Here the sequenced sample was alloreactive CD4+ T cells from a mixed lymphocyte reaction culture, taken before intestinal transplant. These receptor sequences come from a human patient who received an intestinal transplant. The CDR3 runs from the conserved cysteine through the conserved F or W. The order of the fields is V gene, J gene, clone size, CDR3 length, CDR3 protein. Size is omitted from some rows. Given values are once, few, many or a class for expanded clones.

TRBV7-2,TRBJ2-4,NA,15,CASSLGDTAKNIQYF
TRBV4-1,TRBJ2-7,NA,14,CASSQDNPSSEQYF
TRBV19,TRBJ1-2,NA,13,CASRLDSPYGYTF
TRBV20-1,TRBJ2-7,NA,11,CSARAGYEQYF
TRBV6-5,TRBJ2-1,NA,15,CASSSQRGGLNEQFF
TRBV11-2,TRBJ1-5,NA,15,CASSPGLISNQPQHF
TRBV4-3,TRBJ2-2,NA,14,CASSQVRVTGELFF
TRBV18,TRBJ1-2,NA,12,CASSRTGDGYTF
TRBV19,TRBJ1-1,NA,15,CASSVTGGMNTEAFF
TRBV19,TRBJ1-5,NA,13,CASSNTVNQPQHF
TRBV10-3,TRBJ2-1,NA,15,CATRRGLAGSDEQFF
TRBV27,TRBJ2-5,few,13,CASSLAGVETQYF
TRBV7-9,TRBJ2-2,NA,17,CASSSPAGQARTGELFF
TRBV10-3,TRBJ2-5,NA,16,CAISSGLAGGQETQYF
TRBV10-3,TRBJ2-2,NA,15,CATRLAGEGTGELFF
TRBV4-1,TRBJ1-6,NA,17,CASSPGQGRLLNSPLHF
TRBV2,TRBJ2-7,few,14,CASTRQGSTYEQYF
TRBV18,TRBJ2-3,NA,16,CASSPRSGANTDTQYF
TRBV11-2,TRBJ2-5,few,16,CASSNLYRGGLETQYF
TRBV2,TRBJ1-6,NA,14,CASSGRRGNSPLHF
TRBV5-1,TRBJ2-3,NA,14,CASSRWGGPDTQYF
TRBV9,TRBJ2-1,few,15,CASSPRQGAKNEQFF
TRBV7-5,TRBJ2-1,NA,18,CARSHRPGGTSSYNEQFF